This TCR beta chain was sequenced in a study of regulatory T cells in long-lasting Graves disease. Across the whole study: The criterion for persistent Graves' disease was over 5 years of antithyroid drugs with positive TSH receptor antibodies.

Relying on iRepertoire HTBI primers and Arm-PCR of CDR3 regions, the team built TCR beta libraries. From the multiplex PCR reads, TCRdb called clonotypes with MiXCR, one entry per CDR3 protein. The sample includes a few hundred thousand distinct CDR3 sequences, roughly a quarter of them seen just once. In germline, CDR1 is MNHEY, CDR2 SVGEGT. V lost 5 bases and J lost 8; bases outside the gene matches: 7. This CDR3 spans 14 amino acids. As regards this clonotype: A read error may be the cause here, since a much bigger clone is one base away.

Time point defined: persistent/refractory GD, antithyroid drugs over 5 years with positive TRAb. Scientists built the TCR library using RNA that was extracted from PBMCs. The TCR originated in a female donor with Graves disease. The rearrangement joins TRBV6-2 or TRBV6-3 to TRBJ2-1; 9 bases line up with TRBD2. This material consisted of peripheral blood mononuclear cells (PBMCs), taken when the disease was refractory, from a patient treated with antithyroid drugs. The chain's CDR3 is CASSHASGTDEQFF. The CDR3 bases are TGTGCCAGCAGTCACGCTAGCGGGACCGATGAGCAGTTCTTC.